These 28 T cell receptor beta chains originate from one sample sequenced in a study of blood T cell repertoires in COVID-19. TCRdb's copy holds only in-frame clones and misses some; the assay was immunoSEQ multiplex PCR. This table holds about 85,000 clones, roughly three quarters found once. Sequencing was performed on peripheral blood. These receptors all come from a man between 70 and 80 years old with acute or convalescent COVID-19.

V usage is TRBV5-4 and J usage is TRBJ1-2; 7 nucleotides line up with TRBD1. Germline trimming cut 0 bases from V and 6 bases from J; bases unmatched to any gene: 5. From germline, CDR1 is SGHNT and CDR2 YYREEE (reference sequence). This CDR3 contains 14 residues. CDR3: CASSLGQGLNGYTF. The CDR3 coding sequence is TGTGCCAGCAGCTTGGGACAGGGCCTGAATGGCTACACCTTC.

The rearrangement links TRBV29-1 to TRBJ1-1; D is perhaps TRBD1 (5 bases). Germline-derived CDR1 and CDR2 are SQVTM and ANQGSEA. V lost 0 bases to trimming and J lost 5 bases, with 10 bases between them. This CDR3 contains 13 residues. The CDR3 DNA follows: TGCAGCGTTGAAGACAGGGATGAGACTGAAGCTTTCTTT. It yields the protein CSVEDRDETEAFF. The full variable domain, rest sourced from reference TRBV29-1 and TRBJ1-1, is SAVISQKPSRDICQRGTSLTIQCQVDSQVTMMFWYRQQPGQSLTLIATANQGSEATYESGFVIDKFPISRPNLTFSTLTVSNMSPEDSSIYLCSVEDRDETEAFFGQGTRLTVV.

The chain uses TRBV5-1 and TRBJ1-1; the D is unclear. CDR1 and CDR2 from the germline V gene are SGHRS and YFSETQ. CDR3 length equals 14 residues. With 0 bases removed from V and 2 bases from J, the gap between germline ends came to 8 bases. The CDR3 spells CASSLDTANTEAFF. Written as DNA, the CDR3 is TGCGCCAGCAGCTTGGATACAGCAAACACTGAAGCTTTCTTT.

The V and J genes are TRBV11-2 and TRBJ1-4, with D uncertain. V lost 6 bases and J 7 bases, leaving 15 bases between the germline ends. This CDR3 contains 14 residues. From germline, CDR1 is SGHAT and CDR2 FQNNGV. CDR3 region: CASRQTYPGEKLFF. CDR3 DNA sequence: TGTGCCAGCAGACAGACGTACCCAGGTGAAAAACTGTTTTTT.

This rearrangement joins TRBV28 to TRBJ1-1, with TRBD1 matching 12 bases. Germline V lookup: CDR1 MDHEN, CDR2 SYDVKM. This CDR3 comprises 14 residues. J gave up 5 bases and V 6 bases, and 4 bases lay outside the gene matches. CDR3: CASSWDRGRTEAFF. CDR3 DNA sequence: TGTGCCAGCAGCTGGGACAGGGGGCGAACTGAAGCTTTCTTT.

The J gene is TRBJ2-5, the V gene TRBV28; TRBD1 is a possible D gene (6 bases). V was clipped by 5 bases and J by 1 base, with 14 bases between them. From germline, CDR1 is MDHEN and CDR2 SYDVKM. The CDR3 is 15 amino acids. The CDR3 loop reads CASSPSGQFQETQYF. The CDR3 nucleotides are TGTGCCAGCAGTCCGAGCGGACAGTTCCAAGAGACCCAGTACTTC.

The chain employs TRBV5-6 and TRBJ1-4, with D unclear. From germline, CDR1 is SGHDT and CDR2 YYEEEE. V was shortened by 1 base and J by 8 bases, with 12 bases between the two germline ends. The CDR3 is 14 residues long. The CDR3 loop is CASSLKEAGEKLFF. The CDR3 DNA reads TGTGCCAGCAGCTTGAAGGAAGCGGGGGAAAAACTGTTTTTT.

The chain carries TRBV11-2 and TRBJ2-1, with 7 nucleotides matching TRBD2. This CDR3 has 13 residues. V gave up 7 bases and J gave up 5 bases; unmatched junction bases: 5. Germline V CDR1 and CDR2: SGHAT, FQNNGV. CDR3 in DNA: TGTGCCAGCACCCGGGACTACAACAATGAGCAGTTCTTC. Translating gives CASTRDYNNEQFF. Using reference TRBV11-2 and TRBJ2-1 for the parts outside the CDR3, the full variable domain is EAGVAQSPRYKIIEKRQSVAFWCNPISGHATLYWYQQILGQGPKLLIQFQNNGVVDDSQLPKDRFSAERLKGVDSTLKIQPAKLEDSAVYLCASTRDYNNEQFFGPGTRLTVL.

The V call is TRBV19, the J call TRBJ2-2, with D maybe TRBD1 (5 bases). V shed 7 bases and J shed 5 bases, with 14 bases lying between them. The germline gives CDR1 LNHDA, CDR2 SQIVND (reference sequence). The CDR3 runs 14 residues. This chain's CDR3 is CASTQVTATGELFF. DNA of the CDR3: TGTGCCAGTACCCAAGTGACAGCTACCGGGGAGCTGTTTTTT.

This clone was seen a handful of times. The chain combines TRBV5-1 with TRBJ1-4, with 10 nucleotides matching TRBD1. Germline V CDR1 and CDR2: SGHRS, YFSETQ. The CDR3 consists of 16 residues. The junction had 10 bases not matched to a gene; V was cut back by 4 bases and J by 7 bases. The CDR3 DNA sequence: TGCGCCAGCAGCGGCACCGGGACAGGGGTTGCTGAAAAACTGTTTTTT. Amino acids: CASSGTGTGVAEKLFF.

The chain recombines TRBV7-2 with TRBJ1-2; D gene unclear. Per the germline V gene, CDR1 is SGHTA and CDR2 is FQGNSA. Trimming took 0 bases from V and 0 from J, leaving 5 bases between them. The CDR3 covers 14 residues. CDR3 DNA sequence: TGTGCCAGCAGCTTAGCCCCAACTAACTATGGCTACACCTTC. Protein: CASSLAPTNYGYTF.

CDR3: CASVATGEGEQFF. The CDR3, as DNA: TGTGCCAGCGTGGCGACAGGGGAGGGTGAGCAGTTCTTC. The rearrangement uses TRBV2 and TRBJ2-1; perhaps TRBD1 as D (8 bases). Germline values: CDR1 SNHLY, CDR2 FYNNEI. V was pared by 8 bases and J by 9 bases, with 17 bases between. The CDR3 is 13 amino acids.

V gene TRBV6-6 combines with J gene TRBJ2-5; the match to TRBD2 covers 11 bases. The CDR3 covers 15 residues. The ends lost 6 bases at V and 4 bases at J; junction bases unmatched: 7. CDR1 MNHNY and CDR2 SVGAGI come from the germline V gene (reference sequence). The CDR3 nucleotides read TGTGCCAGCAGCCCACTAGCGGGGGTGGCAGAGACCCAGTACTTC. Translating gives CASSPLAGVAETQYF.

The V and J genes are TRBV4-1 and TRBJ2-5; D unresolved. The V and J ends lost 2 bases and 4 bases respectively, with 11 bases between them. Germline V gene data show CDR1 as MGHRA and CDR2 as YSYEKL. The CDR3 totals 14 residues. DNA for the CDR3: TGCGCCAGCAGCCAAATAGAGAGATCAGAGACCCAGTACTTC. This gives the protein CASSQIERSETQYF.

The chain uses TRBV11-2 and TRBJ1-3, with TRBD1 as a possible D gene (6 bases). V shed 0 bases and J shed 4 bases, with 13 bases lying between them. Germline V CDR1 and CDR2: SGHAT, FQNNGV. The CDR3 extends over 16 amino acids. DNA of the CDR3: TGTGCCAGCAGCTTAGATAGGGACACTCCCGGAAACACCATATATTTT. It encodes CASSLDRDTPGNTIYF.

The chain couples TRBV2 to TRBJ1-1, with a tentative D call TRBD1 (5 bases). The ends were cut back, 2 bases at V and 4 bases at J, with 5 bases in the middle. CDR1 is SNHLY and CDR2 is FYNNEI in the germline V gene. This CDR3 region has 12 residues. This CDR3 is CASSEQGTEAFF. The CDR3 nucleotides are TGTGCCAGCAGTGAACAGGGCACTGAAGCTTTCTTT.

The chain carries TRBV25-1 and TRBJ2-3, with D unresolved. CDR3 length: 11 residues. The V end lost 0 bases, the J end lost 7 bases, and 2 bases lay between the germline ends. Germline values: CDR1 MGHDK, CDR2 SYGVNS. The CDR3 DNA reads as TGTGCCAGCAGTGAATATAATACGCAGTATTTT. Encoded protein: CASSEYNTQYF.

J is TRBJ2-2 and V is TRBV30; 7 nucleotides agree with TRBD1. J was trimmed by 5 bases and V by 5 bases; bases with no gene match: 11. The CDR3 has 15 amino acids. The germline V gene encodes CDR1 GTSNPN and CDR2 SVGIG (reference sequence). The CDR3 reads CAWGRKTGPTGELFF. CDR3 in DNA: TGTGCCTGGGGACGAAAGACAGGGCCTACCGGGGAGCTGTTTTTT.

The chain has TRBV4-1 and TRBJ2-1; the match to TRBD2 covers 8 bases. The CDR3 has 15 residues. Germline V gene lookup returns CDR1 MGHRA and CDR2 YSYEKL. V dropped 5 bases and J dropped 4; count of bases not matched to a gene: 7. CDR3 residues: CASSARSGGYNEQFF. The CDR3 bases are TGCGCCAGCAGCGCCCGCAGCGGGGGTTACAATGAGCAGTTCTTC.

V is TRBV15 and J is TRBJ1-2, with TRBD1 identical over 8 bases. With V trimmed by 0 bases and J by 6 bases, 6 bases remained unmatched. Germline V gene sequence: CDR1 LNHNV, CDR2 YYDKDF (reference sequence). This CDR3 comprises 15 residues. CDR3 DNA: TGTGCCACCAGCAGAGATGACAGGGGAAGGGATGGCTACACCTTC. Amino acids: CATSRDDRGRDGYTF.

The rearrangement joins TRBV2 to TRBJ2-7; 9 nucleotides match TRBD1. Germline V gene data show CDR1 as SNHLY and CDR2 as FYNNEI. The CDR3 loop spans 13 amino acids. Unmatched junction bases numbered 5, after V lost 5 bases and J lost 6 bases. DNA for the CDR3: TGTGCCAGCAGTCGGGACAGGGCCAGCGAGCAGTACTTC. Translating it yields CASSRDRASEQYF.

V is TRBV3-1 (or the pseudogene TRBV3-2) and J is TRBJ2-1; 11 bases fit TRBD2. Looked up from germline, CDR1 is LGHDT and CDR2 is YNNKEL (reference sequence). V shed 0 bases, J shed 5 bases, and the junction held 3 bases outside the gene matches. This CDR3 contains 16 residues. CDR3 amino acids: CASSQEGLAVNNEQFF. The CDR3 DNA reads as TGTGCCAGCAGCCAAGAGGGACTAGCGGTGAACAATGAGCAGTTCTTC.

V gene TRBV13 combines with J gene TRBJ2-2; TRBD1 is a possible D gene (6 bases). This CDR3 has 16 residues. The germline V and J ends were trimmed by 1 base and 4 bases, with 13 bases remaining between them. Germline lookup yields CDR1 PRHDT and CDR2 FYEKMQ (reference sequence). The CDR3 bases are TGTGCCAGCAGCTTAGCGGTTCAGGGGATCACCGGGGAGCTGTTTTTT. Translated: CASSLAVQGITGELFF.

This sequence joins TRBV7-9 and TRBJ2-3; 14 bases align to TRBD2. Germline V gene data show CDR1 as SEHNR and CDR2 as FQNEAQ (reference sequence). With 4 bases clipped from V and 4 bases from J, the junction kept 13 bases outside the gene matches. The CDR3 loop spans 19 amino acids. CDR3 DNA: TGTGCCAGCAGCTCCCGCCCCCGACTAGCGGGGGGGTTCGCAGATACGCAGTATTTT. Translated, it gives CASSSRPRLAGGFADTQYF. Filled out from reference TRBV7-9 and TRBJ2-3, the complete variable domain reads DTGVSQNPRHKITKRGQNVTFRCDPISEHNRLYWYRQTLGQGPEFLTYFQNEAQLEKSRLLSDRFSAERPKGSFSTLEIQRTEQGDSAMYLCASSSRPRLAGGFADTQYFGPGTRLTVL.

The chain employs TRBV2 and TRBJ1-2; D is perhaps TRBD1 (5 bases). The CDR3 runs 14 residues. The V end lost 5 bases, the J end lost 8 bases, and 18 bases lay between the germline ends. Germline-derived CDR1 and CDR2 are SNHLY and FYNNEI. CDR3 amino acids: CASSILQAPGGYTF. The CDR3 DNA sequence: TGTGCCAGCAGTATCCTACAGGCGCCAGGCGGCTACACCTTC.

This clone was seen more than once but under ten times. This chain connects TRBV27 to TRBJ1-1, with D possibly being TRBD1 (5 bases). V lost 3 bases and J 4 bases, leaving 9 bases between the germline ends. Germline CDR1 MNHEY, CDR2 SMNVEV (reference sequence). The CDR3 runs to 13 residues. The CDR3 sequence is CASSLDTFTEAFF. As DNA, the CDR3 is TGTGCCAGCAGTTTGGACACCTTCACTGAAGCTTTCTTT.

The chain carries TRBV15 and TRBJ1-2; TRBD1 might be the D (5 bases). The CDR3 extends over 14 amino acids. Trimming stripped 5 bases from V and 2 bases from J, with 12 bases between. Germline V lookup: CDR1 LNHNV, CDR2 YYDKDF (reference sequence). CDR3 in DNA: TGTGCCACCAGCGGGGGGAAATCCAACTATGGCTACACCTTC. Translation gives CATSGGKSNYGYTF.

The rearrangement joins TRBV5-1 to TRBJ1-1; possibly TRBD1 for D (6 bases). CDR3 length: 15 amino acids. The V and J ends lost 6 bases and 1 base respectively, with 16 bases between them. Germline CDR1 SGHRS, CDR2 YFSETQ. The CDR3 loop is CASKLGAGENTEAFF. CDR3 in DNA: TGCGCCAGCAAACTCGGGGCAGGGGAGAACACTGAAGCTTTCTTT.